Here is one TCR beta chain with its context. The data were obtained in a study of blood T cell repertoires in COVID-19. About the research overall: Sites across the United States, Italy and Spain contributed samples from acute and convalescent COVID-19. T cells, B-cell-depleted T cells, or PBMCs supplied cDNA or gDNA.

The CDR3 runs to 15 residues. The trim removed 3 bases at V and 5 bases at J, leaving 4 bases unmatched. CDR1 and CDR2 (germline): SEHNR, FQNEAQ (reference sequence). Generated by immunoSEQ multiplex PCR, the TCRdb table keeps only in-frame clones and is missing some. The table lists 290,000 or so clones, 65% to 90% of them singletons. The receptor was derived from a man aged 50 or older with active or convalescent COVID-19. The sample consisted of peripheral blood. The chain links TRBV7-9 to TRBJ2-7; 13 bases map to TRBD2. In DNA, the CDR3 is TGTGCCAGCAGCTTTTCGACTAGCGGGAGGAACGAGCAGTACTTC. Translated: CASSFSTSGRNEQYF. The full variable domain, completed using reference TRBV7-9 and TRBJ2-7, is DTGVSQNPRHKITKRGQNVTFRCDPISEHNRLYWYRQTLGQGPEFLTYFQNEAQLEKSRLLSDRFSAERPKGSFSTLEIQRTEQGDSAMYLCASSFSTSGRNEQYFGPGTRLTVT.